A selection of T cell receptor beta chains follows, all from one sample in a study of blood T cell repertoires in COVID-19. TCRdb keeps only in-frame clones here, not all; method: immunoSEQ multiplex PCR. This table has tens of thousands of clones, approximately 80% appearing once. Sequencing was performed on peripheral blood. The receptors here all came from a woman in her sixties or seventies with acute or convalescent COVID-19. Both conserved end residues are part of each CDR3. D genes are given only for firm matches. For some rows the clone size is stated as once, few or many, or as a class when expanded; others skip it.

clone size,D gene,V gene,J gene,CDR3 protein,CDR3 DNA
NA,TRBD1,TRBV7-9,TRBJ1-1,CASSLQGAGTEAFF,TGTGCCAGCAGCTTACAGGGGGCGGGCACTGAAGCTTTCTTT
few,TRBD1,TRBV5-1,TRBJ1-1,CASSLTGGGTEAFF,TGCGCCAGCAGCCTGACAGGGGGAGGCACTGAAGCTTTCTTT
once,NA,TRBV5-1,TRBJ1-1,CASSQDTNTEAFF,TGCGCCAGCAGCCAGGACACGAACACTGAAGCTTTCTTT
NA,TRBD1,TRBV7-9,TRBJ2-3,CASSLVTGWSDTQYF,TGTGCCAGCAGCTTAGTGACAGGGTGGTCAGATACGCAGTATTTT
NA,TRBD1,TRBV2,TRBJ2-2,CASSGQGGSGELFF,TGTGCCAGCAGTGGACAGGGGGGGTCCGGGGAGCTGTTTTTT
NA,NA,TRBV27,TRBJ1-2,CASSPMGGYGYTF,TGTGCCAGCAGCCCGATGGGGGGCTATGGCTACACCTTC
NA,NA,TRBV4-1,TRBJ1-1,CASSQDQRGTRTEAFF,TGCGCCAGCAGCCAAGATCAGCGGGGGACTCGGACTGAAGCTTTCTTT
NA,TRBD1,TRBV20-1,TRBJ1-5,CSASQGDQPQHF,TGCAGTGCTAGTCAGGGGGATCAGCCCCAGCATTTT
NA,TRBD1,TRBV15,TRBJ2-2,CATSRRKGQGELRLFF,TGTGCCACCAGCAGACGCAAGGGACAGGGTGAACTGCGGCTGTTTTTT
NA,NA,TRBV6-6,TRBJ1-1,CASSPPSGQFTEAFF,TGTGCCAGCAGTCCACCTTCTGGACAGTTCACTGAAGCTTTCTTT
once,NA,TRBV30,TRBJ1-2,CAWSKAQGVNYGYTF,TGTGCCTGGTCGAAGGCCCAGGGCGTTAACTATGGCTACACCTTC
NA,TRBD2,TRBV9,TRBJ2-3,CASSVAGGTTSTDTQYF,TGTGCCAGCAGCGTAGCTGGAGGGACTACTAGCACAGATACGCAGTATTTT
NA,TRBD1,TRBV24-1,TRBJ1-2,CATSDVGTGVYGYTF,TGTGCCACCAGTGATGTCGGGACAGGGGTCTATGGCTACACCTTC
NA,NA,TRBV6-1,TRBJ1-1,CASSEQGRMNTEAFF,TGTGCCAGCAGTGAACAGGGCCGAATGAACACTGAAGCTTTCTTT
NA,NA,TRBV6-5,TRBJ2-5,CASSYRTEKETQYF,TGTGCCAGCAGTTACCGGACAGAGAAGGAGACCCAGTACTTC
NA,TRBD2,TRBV10-2,TRBJ2-3,CASSVPGLAGVSTDTQYF,TGCGCCAGCAGTGTCCCCGGACTAGCGGGGGTTAGCACAGATACGCAGTATTTT
NA,TRBD2,TRBV19,TRBJ2-5,CASSEAGVRETQYF,TGTGCCAGTAGTGAAGCGGGGGTGCGAGAGACCCAGTACTTC
NA,NA,TRBV19,TRBJ2-2,CASSRRVSPPQTNTGELFF,TGTGCCAGTAGTCGGAGGGTTTCCCCCCCTCAAACAAACACCGGGGAGCTGTTTTTT
NA,TRBD1,TRBV11-1,TRBJ1-3,CASSRRDRAGNTIYF,TGTGCCAGCAGCCGACGGGACAGGGCTGGAAACACCATATATTTT
NA,TRBD1,TRBV9,TRBJ1-2,CASSAGTGGLYGYTF,TGTGCCAGCAGCGCGGGGACAGGGGGATTATATGGCTACACCTTC
NA,TRBD2,TRBV3-1/TRBV3-2,TRBJ2-5,CASSQASSGGHRETQYF,TGTGCCAGCAGCCAAGCCTCTAGCGGGGGCCACCGAGAGACCCAGTACTTC
few,TRBD1,TRBV7-3,TRBJ1-2,CASSLTGTGDGYTF,TGTGCCAGCAGCTTAACAGGGACAGGGGATGGCTACACCTTC
NA,TRBD2,TRBV5-4,TRBJ2-2,CASSLGLAGGIPGELFF,TGTGCCAGCAGCTTGGGACTAGCGGGGGGAATCCCCGGGGAGCTGTTTTTT
NA,TRBD1,TRBV6-5,TRBJ2-5,CASSRQGAETQYF,TGTGCCAGCAGTAGACAGGGGGCAGAGACCCAGTACTTC
medium-sized,NA,TRBV3-1/TRBV3-2,TRBJ1-2,CASSSDKIYGYTF,TGTGCCAGCAGCTCCGACAAGATATATGGCTACACCTTC
NA,TRBD1,TRBV5-1,TRBJ1-2,CASSSDRGGGYTF,TGCGCCAGCAGCTCCGACAGGGGCGGAGGCTACACCTTC
many,TRBD1,TRBV5-1,TRBJ2-7,CASRFGTGGNEQYF,TGCGCCAGCAGGTTCGGGACAGGGGGGAACGAGCAGTACTTC
NA,NA,TRBV11-2,TRBJ2-2,CASSLVRAGELFF,TGTGCCAGCAGCTTAGTCAGGGCCGGGGAGCTGTTTTTT
NA,NA,TRBV5-1,TRBJ2-2,CASSLLQGEAGELFF,TGCGCCAGCAGCTTGTTGCAGGGGGAGGCCGGGGAGCTGTTTTTT
NA,NA,TRBV7-9,TRBJ1-4,CASSLAEAEKLFF,TGTGCCAGCAGCTTAGCGGAGGCTGAAAAACTGTTTTTT
NA,TRBD1,TRBV7-3,TRBJ2-6,CASGRGSGANVLTF,TGTGCCAGCGGCAGGGGGTCAGGGGCCAACGTCCTGACTTTC
NA,NA,TRBV7-2,TRBJ2-7,CASSLDGGTYEQYF,TGTGCCAGCAGCTTAGATGGAGGGACCTACGAGCAGTACTTC
few,NA,TRBV19,TRBJ1-5,CASRVSGYGGQPQHF,TGTGCCAGTAGAGTATCAGGGTACGGTGGTCAGCCCCAGCATTTT
NA,TRBD1,TRBV30,TRBJ1-1,CAWATGVNTEAFF,TGTGCCTGGGCGACAGGGGTCAACACTGAAGCTTTCTTT
NA,TRBD1,TRBV12-5,TRBJ1-2,CASGQPLTGEDGYTF,TGTGCTAGTGGTCAACCTCTTACAGGGGAGGATGGCTACACCTTC
NA,NA,TRBV9,TRBJ2-1,CASSPRTAYNEQFF,TGTGCCAGCAGCCCCAGGACTGCATACAATGAGCAGTTCTTC
NA,TRBD1,TRBV6-6,TRBJ2-1,CASSPGGQFSAARSPFF,TGTGCCAGCAGTCCTGGGGGACAGTTCTCAGCAGCCCGGTCCCCGTTCTTC
NA,NA,TRBV5-6,TRBJ1-5,CASSLARGNQPQHF,TGTGCCAGCAGCTTGGCGCGGGGCAATCAGCCCCAGCATTTT
NA,TRBD2,TRBV24-1,TRBJ2-5,CATSDPGLVQETQYF,TGTGCCACCAGTGACCCCGGACTAGTCCAAGAGACCCAGTACTTC